These 7 T cell receptor beta chains share one sample of origin, sequenced in a study of identical twins. TCRdb re-called the 5' RACE reads with MiXCR, one entry per CDR3 protein. The sample consists of about 480,000 distinct CDR3 sequences, 14% of them appearing once. The data were also submitted as part of a second study, on yellow fever vaccine responses in identical twins.

The sequenced sample consisted of CD4+ T cells sorted from blood. These receptors originate from a woman aged 18 to 35 in good health.

This clonotype was detected only once. The chain is built from TRBV6-5 and TRBJ1-3; TRBD1 is a possible D gene (6 bases). CDR3 length: 17 amino acids. The V and J ends lost 0 bases and 5 bases respectively, with 17 bases between them. The germline V gene encodes CDR1 MNHEY and CDR2 SVGAGI. CDR3 protein: CASSYSFRGAQRNTIYF. In DNA form, the CDR3 reads TGTGCCAGCAGTTACTCCTTCCGGGGGGCGCAGAGAAACACCATATATTTT.

Points on this clonotype: A much larger clone lies a single base off, so this may be a read error. J is TRBJ2-4 and V is TRBV12-3 or TRBV12-4; D gene uncertain. The CDR3 sequence is 13 residues long. V dropped 8 bases and J dropped 6 bases, with 14 bases sitting between them. CDR3: CASLPGYTNIQYF. The CDR3 region has the DNA TGTGCCAGCCTGCCGGGTTATACAAACATTCAGTACTTC.

V is TRBV7-4 and J is TRBJ1-4, with D unresolved. The CDR3 is made up of 13 amino acids. V lost 5 bases and J lost 4, with 8 bases in between. Germline lookup yields CDR1 SGHVT and CDR2 SQSDAQ. The CDR3 bases are TGTGCCAGCAGCCCCGCCCATAATGAAAAACTGTTTTTT. Translating gives CASSPAHNEKLFF.

V gene TRBV4-2 combines with J gene TRBJ2-7, with 9 bases lining up with TRBD2. The CDR3 has 13 amino acids. J gave up 10 bases and V 1 base, and 5 bases lay outside the gene matches. Germline-derived CDR1 and CDR2 are LGHNA and YNFKEQ. Here the CDR3 reads CASSQAGLAIQYF. The CDR3 region has the DNA TGTGCCAGCAGCCAAGCGGGACTAGCTATACAGTACTTC.

The chain links TRBV3-1 to TRBJ2-7; TRBD2 matches 11 bases. CDR3 length: 14 amino acids. CDR1 is LGHDT, CDR2 YNNKEL, per germline (reference sequence). V gave up 8 bases and J gave up 1 base; unmatched junction bases: 4. CDR3 bases: TGTGCCAGCGGCACTAGCGGGGGATCCTACGAGCAGTACTTC. Protein sequence: CASGTSGGSYEQYF.

This clonotype was seen only once. The genes are TRBV5-1 and TRBJ2-3; possibly TRBD1 for D (7 bases). V was trimmed by 4 bases and J by 2 bases, leaving 17 bases between them. The germline V gene encodes CDR1 SGHRS and CDR2 YFSETQ. The CDR3 is 16 amino acids. In nucleotides, the CDR3 is TGCGCCAGCAGCACGGGGGACAGCCGCCCCACAGATACGCAGTATTTT. It codes for CASSTGDSRPTDTQYF.

This clonotype was picked up a small number of times. The CDR3 is CASSGPGTGGVRVYGYTF. The CDR3 DNA reads TGCGCCAGCAGCGGACCCGGGACAGGGGGCGTAAGGGTCTATGGCTACACCTTC. The gene calls are TRBV5-1 and TRBJ1-2, with 12 bases lining up with TRBD1. Germline V gene sequence: CDR1 SGHRS, CDR2 YFSETQ. The CDR3 totals 18 residues. Unmatched junction bases numbered 14, after V lost 4 bases and J lost 4 bases.